This TCR beta chain was recovered during a study of T cells in Graves' hyperthyroidism and ophthalmopathy. Study-level background: The blood sample was taken at first diagnosis, before treatment began.

This clonotype was observed a few times. TCR beta CDR3 regions were amplified from RNA transcripts. The HTBI primer set served for first-round RT-PCR of the TCR CDR3. TCRdb independently ran MiXCR on the multiplex PCR reads; one entry per CDR3 protein. This sample has approximately 420,000 distinct CDR3 sequences; more than 12% occur once, and the top ten carry approximately 29%. This CDR3 region has 13 residues. The V gene's germline CDR1 is MNHNS and CDR2 SASEGT. Trimming removed 5 bases from V and 3 bases from J, with 8 bases in between. The authors obtained PBMCs from over 8.5 ml of fresh peripheral blood.

This clonotype was sampled from a woman aged 25 to 45 with Graves' hyperthyroidism. The sequenced sample consisted of blood. The chain couples TRBV6-1 to TRBJ1-5, with D maybe TRBD1 (6 bases). The CDR3 sequence is CASSYRANQPQHF. The CDR3 bases are TGTGCCAGCAGTTACAGGGCCAATCAGCCCCAGCATTTT.